This is a list of T cell receptor beta chains from one sample in a study of molecular identifiers for immune sequencing clone quantification. MiXCR, run by TCRdb on the PCR reads, gives a single entry per CDR3 protein. The table includes under 600,000 distinct CDR3 sequences, around 23% detected once. Sequenced sample: naive CD8+ T cells from blood, with Jurkat cell RNA spiked in. Receptor source: a human donor in good health. Some libraries in this study had Jurkat cell RNA spiked in. The CDR3 runs from the conserved cysteine through the conserved F or W. D genes are given only for firm matches. Where a row states a size, it is once, few, many or the class of an expanded clone; other rows omit it.

j_gene: TRBJ2-7; d_gene: NA; abundance: many; len: 10; v_gene: TRBV10-3; CDR3aa: CAAGGGEQYF; CDR3nt: TGTGCTGCAGGGGGGGGCGAGCAGTACTTC
j_gene: TRBJ2-7; d_gene: NA; abundance: few; len: 13; v_gene: TRBV3-1; CDR3aa: CASSQQGRSEQYF; CDR3nt: TGTGCCAGCAGCCAACAAGGTCGTAGCGAGCAGTACTTC
j_gene: TRBJ2-7; d_gene: TRBD1; abundance: NA; len: 14; v_gene: TRBV14; CDR3aa: CASSQGDRAYEQYF; CDR3nt: TGTGCCAGCAGCCAAGGGGACAGGGCTTACGAGCAGTACTTC
j_gene: TRBJ1-5; d_gene: NA; abundance: NA; len: 16; v_gene: TRBV20-1; CDR3aa: CSARDFIEANGQPQHF; CDR3nt: TGCAGTGCTAGAGATTTTATCGAGGCGAACGGTCAGCCCCAGCATTTT
j_gene: TRBJ2-5; d_gene: TRBD2; abundance: many; len: 15; v_gene: TRBV12-5; CDR3aa: CASHTSGGHQETQYF; CDR3nt: TGTGCTAGTCATACTAGCGGGGGGCACCAAGAGACCCAGTACTTC
j_gene: TRBJ2-5; d_gene: TRBD2; abundance: many; len: 16; v_gene: TRBV28; CDR3aa: CASTPMLAGGQETQYF; CDR3nt: TGTGCCAGCACCCCCATGCTAGCGGGAGGGCAAGAGACCCAGTACTTC
j_gene: TRBJ1-2; d_gene: NA; abundance: NA; len: 15; v_gene: TRBV7-9; CDR3aa: CASSPGLLRAYGYTF; CDR3nt: TGTGCCAGCAGCCCCGGACTTCTAAGGGCCTATGGCTACACCTTC
j_gene: TRBJ2-5; d_gene: NA; abundance: NA; len: 14; v_gene: TRBV12-3/TRBV12-4; CDR3aa: CASSPPHHQETQYF; CDR3nt: TGTGCCAGCAGTCCACCTCATCACCAAGAGACCCAGTACTTC
j_gene: TRBJ2-3; d_gene: TRBD2; abundance: NA; len: 16; v_gene: TRBV12-5; CDR3aa: CASGSGLAGITDTQYF; CDR3nt: TGTGCTAGTGGTTCGGGACTAGCGGGGATAACAGATACGCAGTATTTT
j_gene: TRBJ2-7; d_gene: TRBD2; abundance: NA; len: 16; v_gene: TRBV19; CDR3aa: CAGSIGASGRANEQYF; CDR3nt: TGTGCCGGTAGTATCGGGGCTAGCGGGAGGGCCAACGAGCAGTACTTC
j_gene: TRBJ2-2; d_gene: NA; abundance: many; len: 15; v_gene: TRBV25-1; CDR3aa: CASSQRSDYTGELFF; CDR3nt: TGTGCCAGCAGTCAACGTTCAGATTACACCGGGGAGCTGTTTTTT
j_gene: TRBJ2-2; d_gene: NA; abundance: many; len: 14; v_gene: TRBV29-1; CDR3aa: CSVSGHKNTGELFF; CDR3nt: TGCAGCGTTTCGGGACACAAGAACACCGGGGAGCTGTTTTTT
j_gene: TRBJ2-7; d_gene: TRBD2; abundance: NA; len: 14; v_gene: TRBV6-2/TRBV6-3; CDR3aa: CVSSLTSGSYEQYF; CDR3nt: TGTGTCAGCAGCCTTACTAGCGGCTCCTACGAGCAGTACTTC
j_gene: TRBJ2-7; d_gene: NA; abundance: many; len: 15; v_gene: TRBV27; CDR3aa: CASSLGVLGLSVQYF; CDR3nt: TGTGCCAGCAGTTTAGGGGTCCTGGGGTTGTCTGTGCAGTACTTC
j_gene: TRBJ2-7; d_gene: TRBD1; abundance: few; len: 16; v_gene: TRBV4-3; CDR3aa: CASSQDLGTGTYEQYF; CDR3nt: TGCGCCAGCAGCCAAGATCTGGGGACAGGGACCTACGAGCAGTACTTC
j_gene: TRBJ2-1; d_gene: TRBD2; abundance: NA; len: 11; v_gene: TRBV30; CDR3aa: CAWGSGGEQFF; CDR3nt: TGTGCCTGGGGAAGCGGGGGCGAGCAGTTCTTC
j_gene: TRBJ1-1; d_gene: NA; abundance: few; len: 15; v_gene: TRBV30; CDR3aa: CAWTKPRAGFTEAFF; CDR3nt: TGTGCCTGGACCAAGCCCCGAGCAGGGTTTACTGAAGCTTTCTTT
j_gene: TRBJ2-7; d_gene: TRBD2; abundance: few; len: 13; v_gene: TRBV29-1; CDR3aa: CSVGGGGIHEQYF; CDR3nt: TGCAGCGTTGGTGGCGGGGGGATCCACGAGCAGTACTTC
j_gene: TRBJ2-3; d_gene: TRBD2; abundance: NA; len: 14; v_gene: TRBV9; CDR3aa: CASSDRAGADTQYF; CDR3nt: TGTGCCAGCAGTGACCGAGCGGGGGCAGATACGCAGTATTTT
j_gene: TRBJ2-3; d_gene: NA; abundance: many; len: 13; v_gene: TRBV4-1; CDR3aa: CASSQQGVDTQYF; CDR3nt: TGCGCCAGCAGCCAACAGGGAGTGGATACGCAGTATTTT
j_gene: TRBJ2-1; d_gene: NA; abundance: few; len: 12; v_gene: TRBV20-1; CDR3aa: CSASRAYNEQFF; CDR3nt: TGCAGTGCCTCAAGAGCGTACAATGAGCAGTTCTTC
j_gene: TRBJ1-5; d_gene: TRBD1; abundance: NA; len: 14; v_gene: TRBV6-2/TRBV6-3; CDR3aa: CASSVDRGGQPQHF; CDR3nt: TGTGCCAGCAGCGTTGACAGGGGTGGTCAGCCCCAGCATTTT
j_gene: TRBJ2-1; d_gene: NA; abundance: NA; len: 17; v_gene: TRBV7-2; CDR3aa: CASSLVDSGSSYNEQFF; CDR3nt: TGTGCCAGCAGCTTAGTCGATAGCGGAAGCTCCTACAATGAGCAGTTCTTC
j_gene: TRBJ2-7; d_gene: NA; abundance: many; len: 13; v_gene: TRBV12-3/TRBV12-4; CDR3aa: CASKPPLGSEQYF; CDR3nt: TGTGCCAGCAAACCACCTCTCGGGAGCGAGCAGTACTTC
j_gene: TRBJ2-5; d_gene: NA; abundance: few; len: 14; v_gene: TRBV18; CDR3aa: CASSPPSSSLTQYF; CDR3nt: TGTGCCAGCTCACCACCTTCCTCGAGTTTGACCCAGTACTTC